This T cell receptor (beta chain) was recorded in a study of shared clonotypes between healthy human individuals. Assay runs were performed at deep level. This table comes from immunoSEQ multiplex PCR, and its TCRdb copy is limited to in-frame clones, with some not included. The sample has 150,000 to 200,000 clones, 90% to 95% seen once. Study-level findings and limits: A few donors showed sharing of approximately 5% of naive CD4 clonotypes.

The V segment lost 5 bases and the J segment 10 bases; nucleotides outside the gene matches: 14. This CDR3 region has 15 residues. CDR1 MNHEY and CDR2 SMNVEV come from the germline V gene (reference sequence). As regards this clone: The antigen remains undetermined.

CD45RA-negative memory and CD45RA+ naive subsets were split from the CD4+ cells. The sequence was collected from a woman aged 25 to 39 in good health. The sample comprised naive CD4+ T cells sorted from blood. Subset given: CD45RA+ positively selected. The rearrangement links TRBV27 to TRBJ1-2, with 9 bases that match TRBD1. Here the CDR3 DNA reads TGTGCCAGCAGTCCCCGGACAGGGGTTCGTAAGACCTACACCTTC. It codes for CASSPRTGVRKTYTF.